The clone carrying this T cell receptor (beta chain) is a singleton in its sample. The antigen remains undetermined. This sample was included in a study of high-grade serous ovarian cancer treatment subgroups. The study's findings and limits: These tumor repertoires lack spatial information from bulk sequencing.

Data came from immunoSEQ multiplex PCR; TCRdb stores just in-frame clones and leaves some out. The sample holds roughly 2,200 clones, around 65% seen once. Trimming shortened V by 7 bases and J by 3 bases, and 10 bases separated the two germline ends. Germline CDR1 is SNHLY and CDR2 is FYNNEI. This CDR3 comprises 13 residues. The tumor samples were collected prior to definitive surgery or chemotherapy. The TCR was taken from a human donor with high-grade serous ovarian cancer. The sequencing sample was made of tumor tissue. V gene TRBV2 combines with J gene TRBJ2-1, with D uncertain. CDR3: CASKLTSYNEQFF. In nucleotides, the CDR3 is TGTGCCAGCAAATTGACAAGCTACAATGAGCAGTTCTTC.